These T cell receptor beta chains were read from a single sample in a study of PD-1 blockade in classical Hodgkin lymphoma. Measured with immunoSEQ multiplex PCR; TCRdb has only the in-frame clones, and not every one. Of 50,000 or so clones listed, approximately 89% are singletons. The material sequenced was peripheral blood mononuclear cells (PBMCs), taken before the fourth cycle of nivolumab. These receptors were obtained from a human donor with classical Hodgkin lymphoma. The CDR3 runs from the conserved cysteine through the conserved F or W. Fields, in order: D gene, clone size, V gene, J gene, CDR3 protein, CDR3 DNA. A D gene is named only where the DNA matches it firmly. Clone size appears in some rows only: once, few, many, or a class for an expanded clone.

>-|-|TRBV27|TRBJ2-1
CASSLSLRAPSYNEQFF
TGTGCCAGCAGTTTATCGTTGCGAGCGCCTTCCTACAATGAGCAGTTCTTC
>-|-|TRBV5-4|TRBJ2-1
CASSLGRTPAEQFF
TGTGCCAGCAGCTTGGGCAGGACCCCAGCTGAGCAGTTCTTC
>-|-|TRBV9|TRBJ2-1
CASSRDRSYNEQFF
TGTGCCAGCAGTCGGGACCGATCCTACAATGAGCAGTTCTTC
>-|-|TRBV28|TRBJ2-5
CASSLPFGETQYF
TGTGCCAGCAGCTTACCCTTTGGGGAGACCCAGTACTTC
>-|-|TRBV4-1|TRBJ2-3
CASSPPGQDTQYF
TGCGCCAGCAGCCCCCCGGGGCAGGATACGCAGTATTTT
>-|-|TRBV29-1|TRBJ1-1
CSVETGMNTEAFF
TGCAGCGTTGAGACAGGAATGAACACTGAAGCTTTCTTT
>-|once|TRBV27|TRBJ1-2
CASSFGQTYGYTF
TGTGCCAGCAGTTTTGGACAGACCTATGGCTACACCTTC
>-|-|TRBV6-6|TRBJ1-5
CASSFGIEQPQHF
TGTGCCAGCAGTTTTGGGATCGAGCAGCCCCAGCATTTT
>TRBD2|-|TRBV4-1|TRBJ2-1
CASSQVDTSGRNEQFF
TGCGCCAGCAGCCAAGTGGACACTAGCGGGAGAAATGAGCAGTTCTTC
>-|-|TRBV7-9|TRBJ2-3
CASSLGGQGTDTQYF
TGTGCCAGCAGCTTAGGGGGGCAGGGCACAGATACGCAGTATTTT
>TRBD1|-|TRBV19|TRBJ1-4
CASSIGGTDNEKLFF
TGTGCCAGTAGTATTGGTGGGACAGATAATGAAAAACTGTTTTTT
>-|-|TRBV7-6|TRBJ2-5
CASSLVGQAQETQYF
TGTGCCAGCAGCTTAGTGGGCCAAGCCCAAGAGACCCAGTACTTC
>-|few|TRBV7-9|TRBJ2-7
CASSPRWDGGYEQYF
TGTGCCAGCAGCCCCCGATGGGATGGCGGCTACGAGCAGTACTTC
>TRBD1|-|TRBV15|TRBJ2-6
CATSGGQLVGANVLTF
TGTGCCACCAGCGGGGGACAGCTAGTCGGGGCCAACGTCCTGACTTTC
>TRBD1|-|TRBV5-1|TRBJ2-7
CASRTRDRVAEQYF
TGCGCCAGCAGGACCCGGGACAGGGTCGCCGAGCAGTACTTC
>-|-|TRBV6-5|TRBJ2-7
CAISKGQEECEQYF
TGTGCCATATCGAAGGGACAAGAGGAATGCGAGCAGTACTTC